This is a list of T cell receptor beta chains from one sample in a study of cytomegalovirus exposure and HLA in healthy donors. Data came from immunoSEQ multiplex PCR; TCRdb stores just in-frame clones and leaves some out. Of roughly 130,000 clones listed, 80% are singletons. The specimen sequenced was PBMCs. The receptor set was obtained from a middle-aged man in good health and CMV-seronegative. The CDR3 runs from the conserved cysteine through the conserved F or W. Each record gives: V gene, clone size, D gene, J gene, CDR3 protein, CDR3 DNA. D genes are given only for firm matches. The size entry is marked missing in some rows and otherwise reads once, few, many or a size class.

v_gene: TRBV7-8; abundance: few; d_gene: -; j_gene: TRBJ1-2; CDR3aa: CASSLGLVIAGNGYTF; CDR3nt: TGTGCCAGCAGCTTAGGTCTAGTGATTGCAGGGAACGGCTACACCTTC
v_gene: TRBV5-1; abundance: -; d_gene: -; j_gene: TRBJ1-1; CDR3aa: CASSLGMYGAEAFF; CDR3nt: TGCGCCAGCAGCTTGGGGATGTACGGGGCTGAAGCTTTCTTT
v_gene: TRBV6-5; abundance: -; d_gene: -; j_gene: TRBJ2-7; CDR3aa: CASSYSVHYYEQYF; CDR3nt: TGTGCCAGCAGTTACTCGGTTCACTACTACGAGCAGTACTTC
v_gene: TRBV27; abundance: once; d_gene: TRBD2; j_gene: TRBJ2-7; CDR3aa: CASRPSGGDYEQYF; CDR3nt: TGTGCCAGCAGACCCAGCGGGGGAGACTACGAGCAGTACTTC
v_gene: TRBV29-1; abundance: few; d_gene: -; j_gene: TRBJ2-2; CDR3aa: CSVDSGNTGELFF; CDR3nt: TGCAGCGTTGATTCGGGGAACACCGGGGAGCTGTTTTTT
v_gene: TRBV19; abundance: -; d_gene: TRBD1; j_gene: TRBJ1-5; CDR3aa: CASSIGTGNQPQHF; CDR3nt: TGTGCCAGTAGTATAGGGACAGGGAATCAGCCCCAGCATTTT
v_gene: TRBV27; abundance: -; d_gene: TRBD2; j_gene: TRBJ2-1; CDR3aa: CASSLLAGGLGQFF; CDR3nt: TGTGCCAGCAGTTTGCTAGCGGGAGGCTTAGGGCAGTTCTTC
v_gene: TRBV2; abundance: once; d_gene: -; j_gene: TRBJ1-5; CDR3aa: CASSVNVRGRGQPQHF; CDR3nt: TGTGCCAGCAGTGTCAATGTCAGGGGAAGAGGTCAGCCCCAGCATTTT
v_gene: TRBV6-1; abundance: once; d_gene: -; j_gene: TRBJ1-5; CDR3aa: CASKTGYNQPQHF; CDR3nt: TGTGCCAGCAAAACAGGGTACAATCAGCCCCAGCATTTT
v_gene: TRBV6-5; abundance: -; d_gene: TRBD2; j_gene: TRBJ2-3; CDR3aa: CASSYGTNRDTQYF; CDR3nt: TGTGCCAGCAGTTATGGGACTAACCGCGATACGCAGTATTTT
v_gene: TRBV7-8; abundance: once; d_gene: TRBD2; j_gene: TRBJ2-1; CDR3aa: CASSYPSGRGSSYNEQFF; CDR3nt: TGTGCCAGCAGCTACCCCTCCGGGCGGGGGAGCTCCTACAATGAGCAGTTCTTC
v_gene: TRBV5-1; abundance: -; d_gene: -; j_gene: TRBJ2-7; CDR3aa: CASSFGGMELEQYF; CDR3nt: TGCGCCAGCAGCTTCGGGGGAATGGAGCTCGAGCAGTACTTC
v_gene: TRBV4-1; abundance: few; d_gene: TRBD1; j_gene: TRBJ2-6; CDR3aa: CASSQGGQSLGANVLTF; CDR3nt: TGCGCCAGCAGCCAAGGGGGACAGTCTCTAGGGGCCAACGTCCTGACTTTC
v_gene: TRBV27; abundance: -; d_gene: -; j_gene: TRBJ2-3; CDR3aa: CASSLSSTDTQYF; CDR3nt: TGTGCCAGCAGTTTGTCTAGCACAGATACGCAGTATTTT
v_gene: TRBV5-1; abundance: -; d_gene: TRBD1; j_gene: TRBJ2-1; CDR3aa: CASSNQGQLYNEQFF; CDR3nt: TGCGCCAGCAGCAATCAGGGACAGCTTTACAATGAGCAGTTCTTC
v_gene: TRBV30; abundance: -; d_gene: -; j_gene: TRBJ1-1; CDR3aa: CAWTTSNPREAFF; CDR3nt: TGTGCCTGGACCACCTCAAACCCACGGGAAGCTTTCTTT
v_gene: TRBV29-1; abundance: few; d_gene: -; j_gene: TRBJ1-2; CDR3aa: CSGDKWGRTINYGYTF; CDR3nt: TGCAGCGGTGACAAATGGGGTCGGACAATAAACTATGGCTACACCTTC
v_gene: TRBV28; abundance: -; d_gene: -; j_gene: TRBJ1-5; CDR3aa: CASSWGAYSNQPQHF; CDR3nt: TGTGCCAGCAGTTGGGGAGCCTATAGCAATCAGCCCCAGCATTTT
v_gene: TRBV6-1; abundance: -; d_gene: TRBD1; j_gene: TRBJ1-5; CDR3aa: CASLPGGNQPQHF; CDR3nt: TGTGCCAGCCTTCCAGGGGGGAATCAGCCCCAGCATTTT
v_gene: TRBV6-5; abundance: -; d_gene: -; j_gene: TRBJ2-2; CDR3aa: CASRGAQTGELFF; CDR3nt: TGTGCCAGCAGGGGGGCTCAAACCGGGGAGCTGTTTTTT
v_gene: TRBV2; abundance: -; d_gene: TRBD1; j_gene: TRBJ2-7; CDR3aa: CASSASTGGNEQYF; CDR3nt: TGTGCCAGCAGTGCTTCGACAGGGGGGAACGAGCAGTACTTC
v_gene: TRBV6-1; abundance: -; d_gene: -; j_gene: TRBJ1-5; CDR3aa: CASSEGRIGVMPQHF; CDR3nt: TGTGCCAGCAGTGAAGGGCGGATAGGGGTAATGCCCCAGCATTTT
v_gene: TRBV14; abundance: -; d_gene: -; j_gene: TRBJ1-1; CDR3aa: CASSRGVTEAFF; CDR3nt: TGTGCCAGCAGCCGGGGGGTCACTGAAGCTTTCTTT
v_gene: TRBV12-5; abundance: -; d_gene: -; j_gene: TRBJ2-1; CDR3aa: CASAWGGQAYNEQFF; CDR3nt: TGTGCTAGTGCCTGGGGGGGCCAGGCCTACAATGAGCAGTTCTTC
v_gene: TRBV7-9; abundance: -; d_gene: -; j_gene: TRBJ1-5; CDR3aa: CASSLGRNTPSIDQPQHF; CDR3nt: TGTGCCAGCAGCTTAGGGAGGAATACCCCCAGCATAGATCAGCCCCAGCATTTT
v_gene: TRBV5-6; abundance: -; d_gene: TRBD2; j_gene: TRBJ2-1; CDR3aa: CASSFPSGVYNEQFF; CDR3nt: TGTGCCAGCAGCTTTCCTAGCGGAGTTTACAATGAGCAGTTCTTC
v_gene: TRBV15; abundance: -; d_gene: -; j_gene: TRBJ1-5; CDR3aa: CATSRVAGGNQPQHF; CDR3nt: TGTGCCACCAGCAGAGTGGCAGGGGGCAATCAGCCCCAGCATTTT
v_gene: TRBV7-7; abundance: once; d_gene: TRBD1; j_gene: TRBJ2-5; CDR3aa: CASSRRGPEETQYF; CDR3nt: TGTGCCAGCAGCCGCAGGGGGCCTGAAGAGACCCAGTACTTC
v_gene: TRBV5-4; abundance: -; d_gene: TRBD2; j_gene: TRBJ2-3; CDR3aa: CASSQKRGTQTDTQYF; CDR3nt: TGTGCCAGCAGCCAGAAGCGGGGGACCCAAACAGATACGCAGTATTTT